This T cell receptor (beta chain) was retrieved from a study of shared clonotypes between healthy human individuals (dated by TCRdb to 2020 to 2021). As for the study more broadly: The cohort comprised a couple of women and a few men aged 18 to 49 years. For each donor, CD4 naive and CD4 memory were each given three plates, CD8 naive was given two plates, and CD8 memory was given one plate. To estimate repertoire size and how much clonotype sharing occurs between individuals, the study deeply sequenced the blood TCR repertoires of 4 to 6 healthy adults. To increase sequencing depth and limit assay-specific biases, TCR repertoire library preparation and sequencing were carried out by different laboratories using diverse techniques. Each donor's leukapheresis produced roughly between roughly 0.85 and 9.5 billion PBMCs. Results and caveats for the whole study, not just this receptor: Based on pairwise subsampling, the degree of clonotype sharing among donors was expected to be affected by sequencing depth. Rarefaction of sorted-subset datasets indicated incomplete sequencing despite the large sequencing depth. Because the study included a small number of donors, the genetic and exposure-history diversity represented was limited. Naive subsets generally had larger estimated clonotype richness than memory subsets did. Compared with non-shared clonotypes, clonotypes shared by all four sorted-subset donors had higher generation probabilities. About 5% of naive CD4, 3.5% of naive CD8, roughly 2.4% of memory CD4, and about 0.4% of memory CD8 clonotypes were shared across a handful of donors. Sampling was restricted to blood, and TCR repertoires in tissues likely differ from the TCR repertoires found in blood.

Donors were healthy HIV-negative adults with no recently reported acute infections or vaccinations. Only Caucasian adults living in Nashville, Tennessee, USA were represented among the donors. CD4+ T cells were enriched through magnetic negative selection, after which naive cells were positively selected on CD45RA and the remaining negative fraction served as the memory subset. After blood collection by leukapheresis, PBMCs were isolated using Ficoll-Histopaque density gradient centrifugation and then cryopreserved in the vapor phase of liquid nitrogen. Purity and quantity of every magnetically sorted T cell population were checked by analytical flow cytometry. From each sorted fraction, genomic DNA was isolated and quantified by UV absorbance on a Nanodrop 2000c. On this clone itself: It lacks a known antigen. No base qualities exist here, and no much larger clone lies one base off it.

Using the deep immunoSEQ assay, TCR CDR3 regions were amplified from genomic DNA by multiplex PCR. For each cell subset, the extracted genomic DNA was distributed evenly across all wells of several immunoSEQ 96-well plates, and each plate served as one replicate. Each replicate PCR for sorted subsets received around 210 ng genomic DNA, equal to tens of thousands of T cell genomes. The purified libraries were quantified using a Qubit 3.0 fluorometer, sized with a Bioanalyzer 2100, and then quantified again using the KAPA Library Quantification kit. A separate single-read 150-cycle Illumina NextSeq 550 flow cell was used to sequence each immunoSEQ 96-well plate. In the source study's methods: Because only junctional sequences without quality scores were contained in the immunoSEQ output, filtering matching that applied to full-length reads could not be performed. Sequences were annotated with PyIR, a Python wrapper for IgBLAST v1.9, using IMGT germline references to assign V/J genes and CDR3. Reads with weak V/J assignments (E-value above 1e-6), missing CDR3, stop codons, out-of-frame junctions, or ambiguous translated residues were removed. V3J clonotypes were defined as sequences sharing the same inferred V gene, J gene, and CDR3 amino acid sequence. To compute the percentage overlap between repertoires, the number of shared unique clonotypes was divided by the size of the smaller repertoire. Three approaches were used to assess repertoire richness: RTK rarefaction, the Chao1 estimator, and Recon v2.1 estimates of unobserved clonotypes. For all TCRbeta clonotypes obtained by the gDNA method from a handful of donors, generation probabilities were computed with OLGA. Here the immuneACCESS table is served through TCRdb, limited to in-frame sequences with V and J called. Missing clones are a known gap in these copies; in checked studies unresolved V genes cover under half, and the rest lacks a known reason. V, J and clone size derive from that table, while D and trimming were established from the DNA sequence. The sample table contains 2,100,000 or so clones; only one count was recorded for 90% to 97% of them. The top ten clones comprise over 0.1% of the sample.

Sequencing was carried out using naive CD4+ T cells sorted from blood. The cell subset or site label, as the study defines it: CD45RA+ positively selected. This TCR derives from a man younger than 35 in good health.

DNA sequence: TGTGCCAGCAGTCGATGGAGAGACTCCTACAATGAGCAGTTCTTC. Translation gives CASSRWRDSYNEQFF. This sequence uses TRBV7-2 and TRBJ2-1; the D gene cannot be named for sure. From cysteine to phenylalanine, the CDR3 is 15 amino acids long. Of the read, only the CDR3 DNA is kept; its 45 bases are in frame from base 1. CDR1 SGHTA and CDR2 FQGNSA are derived from the germline V gene. V and J lose 6 bases and 0 bases, and a span of 12 bases separates them.